A single sample is the source of the 19 T cell receptor beta chains below, sequenced in a study of CD8+CD57+ T cells in acquired aplastic anemia. The template used for profiling TCR beta VDJ and CDR3 was genomic DNA. TCRdb used MiXCR to reprocess the reads, holding one entry per CDR3 protein. The data hold 150,000 to 200,000 distinct CDR3 sequences, with roughly 50% observed a single time. For sequencing, patients were chosen who had shown expansion of CD8+CD57+ cells by flow cytometry. Material: sorted CD4+, CD8+, or CD8+CD57+ T cells (not recorded which) from PBMCs. Every receptor here comes from a human donor with aplastic anemia.

In this sample, this clonotype turned up many times. This chain connects TRBV9 to TRBJ2-7; 13 bases agree with TRBD2. V shed 0 bases, J shed 0 bases, and the junction held 0 bases outside the gene matches. CDR1 is SGDLS and CDR2 is YYNGEE in the germline V gene. The CDR3 has 16 amino acids. The CDR3 here is CASSVGLAGGSYEQYF. The CDR3 DNA follows: TGTGCCAGCAGCGTAGGACTAGCGGGGGGCTCCTACGAGCAGTACTTC.

V usage is TRBV9 and J usage is TRBJ2-7, with 7 bases identical to TRBD2. The germline V gene has CDR1 SGDLS and CDR2 YYNGEE. Trimming at V came to 7 bases and at J to 4 bases, leaving 5 bases not matched to a gene. CDR3 length: 12 amino acids. The CDR3 protein is CASGGVVYEQYF. CDR3 DNA: TGTGCCAGCGGGGGGGTCGTATACGAGCAGTACTTC.

The chain uses TRBV5-1 and TRBJ2-7, with no clear D. The V end was cut by 3 bases, the J end by 0 bases, with 4 bases between. The CDR3 covers 12 residues. Germline loops: CDR1 SGHRS, CDR2 YFSETQ. In DNA, the CDR3 is TGCGCCAGCAGCTACGGCTCCTACGAGCAGTACTTC. Residues: CASSYGSYEQYF.

This clonotype was counted a few times. This chain links TRBV7-2 with TRBJ1-1, with 8 nucleotides matching TRBD1. CDR3 length: 13 amino acids. The V gene end was trimmed by 5 bases and the J gene end by 4 bases; junction bases not matched to a gene: 3. CDR1 and CDR2 (germline): SGHTA, FQGNSA. In nucleotides, the CDR3 is TGTGCCAGCAGCGTCGGGACAGGCACTGAAGCTTTCTTT. As protein: CASSVGTGTEAFF.

The chain employs TRBV5-4 and TRBJ1-6; 8 bases fit TRBD1. The junction had 5 bases not matched to a gene; V was cut back by 4 bases and J by 11 bases. The CDR3 has 13 amino acids. CDR1 is SGHNT, CDR2 YYREEE, per germline (reference sequence). CDR3 residues: CASSPWDRPPLHF. Here the CDR3 DNA reads TGTGCCAGCAGCCCCTGGGACAGGCCACCCCTCCACTTT.

The gene calls are TRBV7-9 and TRBJ1-2; maybe TRBD1 (5 bases). Between the trimmed V and J ends, which lost 3 bases and 2 bases, there was a span of 13 bases. Germline values: CDR1 SEHNR, CDR2 FQNEAQ (reference sequence). This CDR3 comprises 15 residues. CDR3 loop: CASSFTAGSNYGYTF. In nucleotides, the CDR3 is TGTGCCAGCAGCTTCACTGCAGGGTCAAACTATGGCTACACCTTC.

This clonotype was seen at least ten times. This rearrangement joins TRBV19 to TRBJ2-1; 7 bases align to TRBD2. The V gene's germline CDR1 is LNHDA and CDR2 SQIVND (reference sequence). The CDR3 has 14 residues. After removal of 6 bases from V and 6 bases from J, the junction contained 8 bases not matched to a gene. The CDR3 here is CASRTQGGSNEQFF. The CDR3 nucleotides are TGTGCCAGTAGAACGCAGGGAGGGTCCAATGAGCAGTTCTTC.

This clonotype showed up many times. V is TRBV19 and J is TRBJ1-1; 9 positions agree with TRBD1. The CDR3 has 15 residues. The trim removed 9 bases at V and 0 bases at J, leaving 8 bases unmatched. The germline gives CDR1 LNHDA, CDR2 SQIVND (reference sequence). This chain's CDR3 is CASRTGETMNTEAFF. As DNA, the CDR3 is TGTGCCAGCCGGACAGGGGAGACGATGAACACTGAAGCTTTCTTT.

This clonotype was detected many times. The J gene is TRBJ1-4, the V gene TRBV9; maybe TRBD1 (6 bases). The CDR3 length is 14 residues. V lost 0 bases to trimming and J lost 7 bases, with 10 bases between them. From germline, CDR1 is SGDLS and CDR2 YYNGEE. The CDR3, as DNA: TGTGCCAGCAGCGTAGGGGGGGCGCCTGAAAAACTGTTTTTT. It codes for CASSVGGAPEKLFF.

The CDR3 here is CASSLMTGALYNSPLHF. Written as DNA, the CDR3 is TGTGCCAGCAGCTTAATGACAGGGGCGCTCTATAATTCACCCCTCCACTTT. The chain recombines TRBV7-9 with TRBJ1-6, with 8 bases lining up with TRBD1. Trimming removed 2 bases from V and 3 bases from J; junction bases left unmatched: 6. This CDR3 comprises 17 residues. Germline V CDR1 and CDR2: SEHNR, FQNEAQ (reference sequence).

This clonotype was counted at least ten times. The chain couples TRBV5-6 to TRBJ2-4; the D call may be TRBD1 or TRBD2 (5 bases each). Trimming cost V 1 base and J 7 bases, with 12 bases left between them. This CDR3 is built from 14 residues. Germline-derived CDR1 and CDR2 are SGHDT and YYEEEE. The CDR3 is CASSLTSGTNIQYF. The CDR3 coding sequence is TGTGCCAGCAGCTTGACGTCAGGGACGAACATTCAGTACTTC.

The chain carries TRBV2 and TRBJ1-4; 9 bases map to TRBD1. CDR1 SNHLY and CDR2 FYNNEI come from the germline V gene. The CDR3 covers 14 residues. V was clipped by 6 bases and J by 7 bases; unmatched bases: 6. CDR3 in amino acids: CASRGQGGSEKLFF. In DNA, the CDR3 is TGTGCCAGCAGGGGACAGGGAGGGAGTGAAAAACTGTTTTTT.

Regarding this clonotype: The germline gene is not matched at one end of the junction; a read error may be the cause. The chain is built from TRBV3-1 and TRBJ2-6, with D perhaps TRBD1 (5 bases). CDR1 is LGHDT, CDR2 YNNKEL, per germline (reference sequence). This CDR3 is 15 amino acids long. The CDR3 sequence is CASSPLLSGANVLAF. The CDR3 nucleotides are TGTGCCAGCAGCCCTTTATTGTCTGGGGCCAACGTCCTGGCTTTC.

V is TRBV2 and J is TRBJ1-3; TRBD1 agrees at 8 bases. J lost 4 bases, V lost 5 bases, and 1 base had no gene match. The CDR3 totals 13 residues. Germline values: CDR1 SNHLY, CDR2 FYNNEI. CDR3 in DNA: TGTGCCAGCAGTTGGACAGGGGGAAACACCATATATTTT. Its protein is CASSWTGGNTIYF. The full variable domain, with the rest looked up from reference TRBV2 and TRBJ1-3, is EPEVTQTPSHQVTQMGQEVILRCVPISNHLYFYWYRQILGQKVEFLVSFYNNEISEKSEIFDDQFSVERPDGSNFTLKIRSTKLEDSAMYFCASSWTGGNTIYFGEGSWLTVV.

The rearrangement links TRBV29-1 to TRBJ1-2, with 7 bases matching TRBD1. V shed 6 bases and J 6 bases; nucleotides not matched to a gene: 10. CDR3 length equals 13 residues. CDR1 SQVTM and CDR2 ANQGSEA come from the germline V gene. The CDR3 region is CSVREPTGNGYTF. The CDR3 nucleotides are TGCAGCGTCCGCGAACCGACAGGGAATGGCTACACCTTC.

This clonotype was detected many times. The chain joins TRBV30 to TRBJ1-5; no firm D call. Trimming removed 0 bases from V and 6 bases from J, with 9 bases in between. CDR1 is GTSNPN, CDR2 SVGIG, per germline (reference sequence). The length of the CDR3 is 13 residues. As DNA, the CDR3 is TGTGCCTGGAGTGTACGGTCGGGTCAGCCCCAGCATTTT. It encodes CAWSVRSGQPQHF.

This clonotype occurred a few times. The V gene is TRBV2, the J gene TRBJ1-2, with 7 bases fitting TRBD1. This CDR3 region has 11 residues. Germline-derived CDR1 and CDR2 are SNHLY and FYNNEI. V shed 5 bases and J 8 bases; nucleotides not matched to a gene: 2. CDR3 sequence reads: CASSPDRGYTF. In DNA form, the CDR3 reads TGTGCCAGCAGTCCGGACAGGGGCTACACCTTC.

This clonotype was detected ten times or more. This chain uses TRBV19 with TRBJ1-5, with D uncertain. Trimming left V 7 bases short and J 8 bases short, with 12 bases between. Germline values: CDR1 LNHDA, CDR2 SQIVND (reference sequence). CDR3 length equals 12 residues. CDR3 DNA: TGTGCCAGTACGCCCCGGGGTAAGCCCCAGCATTTT. This encodes CASTPRGKPQHF. The entire variable domain, with the rest obtained from reference TRBV19 and TRBJ1-5, is as follows: DGGITQSPKYLFRKEGQNVTLSCEQNLNHDAMYWYRQDPGQGLRLIYYSQIVNDFQKGDIAEGYSVSREKKESFPLTVTSAQKNPTAFYLCASTPRGKPQHFGDGTRLSIL.

The chain links TRBV20-1 to TRBJ1-1; D is undetermined. Trimming cost V 5 bases and J 7 bases, with 17 bases left between them. This CDR3 has 13 amino acids. Germline V gives CDR1 DFQATT, CDR2 SNEGSKA (reference sequence). For the CDR3, the DNA is TGCAGTGCTCCCAAGACCTCTAACGGTGAAGCTTTCTTT. It is translated as CSAPKTSNGEAFF.